Following are 12 T cell receptor beta chains from one sample sequenced in a study of technical replicates of blood from a few donors. Only in-frame clones appear in the TCRdb table, and some are missing; sequencing was by immunoSEQ multiplex PCR. Here the sample spans 70,000 or so clones, 92% being singletons. Sequencing used T cells isolated from PBMCs. These receptors were obtained from a human donor in good health.

The V gene is TRBV9, the J gene TRBJ1-2; a possible D gene is TRBD1 (5 bases). Germline V gene sequence: CDR1 SGDLS, CDR2 YYNGEE. The CDR3 has 13 amino acids. V was trimmed by 0 bases and J by 8 bases, leaving 11 bases between them. As DNA, the CDR3 is TGTGCCAGCAGCGTAGTGGGGGGACGCGGCTACACCTTC. It yields the protein CASSVVGGRGYTF.

This clone occurred once. At one boundary the junction diverges from the germline segment, which might be a read error. CDR3 bases: TGCGCCAGCAGCCATAGGGACAGGGGAGGGAGGGCGAACTTC. This gives the protein CASSHRDRGGRANF. The V and J genes are TRBV5-1 and TRBJ2-5, with 10 nucleotides matching TRBD1. The length of the CDR3 is 14 residues. The V gene's germline CDR1 is SGHRS and CDR2 YFSETQ.

The rearrangement uses TRBV6-1 and TRBJ2-1; 10 nucleotides agree with TRBD2. The V gene's germline CDR1 is MNHNS and CDR2 SASEGT. The junction had 6 bases not matched to a gene; V was cut back by 4 bases and J by 9 bases. The CDR3 is 14 residues long. This chain's CDR3 is CASSVTSGAGEQFF. CDR3 sequence (DNA): TGTGCCAGCAGTGTTACTAGCGGGGCAGGTGAGCAGTTCTTC.

This clone was found a few times. The sample has other DNA sequences that encode this CDR3 too. V is TRBV6-1 and J is TRBJ1-5; the match to TRBD1 covers 8 bases. The CDR3 is 14 amino acids. Germline assignment: CDR1 MNHNS and CDR2 SASEGT. V shed 2 bases, J shed 4 bases, and the junction held 1 base outside the gene matches. DNA of the CDR3: TGTGCCAGCAGTGAATACAGGGGGAATCAGCCCCAGCATTTT. Encoded protein: CASSEYRGNQPQHF.

CDR3 sequence reads: CASSLDGDEAFF. CDR3 DNA: TGTGCCAGCAGCTTGGACGGGGATGAAGCTTTCTTT. J is TRBJ1-1 and V is TRBV5-5; no clear D. Germline values: CDR1 SGHKS, CDR2 YYEKEE (reference sequence). The CDR3 loop spans 12 amino acids. Trimming left V 0 bases short and J 7 bases short, with 7 bases between.

The chain employs TRBV6-1 and TRBJ2-2, with 8 bases lining up with TRBD1. The CDR3 spans 13 residues. With 4 bases clipped from V and 7 bases from J, the junction kept 2 bases outside the gene matches. Germline CDR1 is MNHNS and CDR2 is SASEGT. As DNA, the CDR3 is TGTGCCAGCAGTGCCGACAGGGGCGGGGAGCTGTTTTTT. Protein: CASSADRGGELFF.

This chain joins TRBV7-2 and TRBJ2-3; D remains ambiguous. Trimming cost V 1 base and J 2 bases, with 10 bases left between them. The germline V gene encodes CDR1 SGHTA and CDR2 FQGNSA. The CDR3 is 15 amino acids. The CDR3 reads CASSLGGQLTDTQYF. In DNA form, the CDR3 reads TGTGCCAGCAGCTTAGGAGGCCAGCTCACAGATACGCAGTATTTT.

This sequence joins TRBV7-9 and TRBJ2-1; 9 nucleotides agree with TRBD1. Trimming at V came to 1 base and at J to 4 bases, leaving 2 bases not matched to a gene. There are 15 residues in the CDR3. Per the germline V gene, CDR1 is SEHNR and CDR2 is FQNEAQ (reference sequence). The CDR3 DNA reads as TGTGCCAGCAGCTTAGGGGACAGGGATTACAATGAGCAGTTCTTC. Translating gives CASSLGDRDYNEQFF.

The chain recombines TRBV27 with TRBJ2-3; 9 bases are shared with TRBD2. The CDR3 sequence is 15 residues long. CDR1 and CDR2 (germline): MNHEY, SMNVEV (reference sequence). J lost 3 bases, V lost 4 bases, and 5 bases had no gene match. The CDR3 sequence: CASSYSGGRTDTQYF. The CDR3 DNA reads as TGTGCCAGCAGTTACAGCGGGGGGAGGACAGATACGCAGTATTTT.

V is TRBV27 and J is TRBJ1-5; D is unresolved. CDR3 length: 13 amino acids. Germline CDR1 MNHEY, CDR2 SMNVEV (reference sequence). Trimming left V 5 bases short and J 2 bases short, with 7 bases between. The chain's CDR3 is CASSKERNQPQHF. For the CDR3, the DNA is TGTGCCAGCAGTAAGGAGCGCAATCAGCCCCAGCATTTT.

The V gene is TRBV9, the J gene TRBJ1-2; D is uncertain. The V end lost 4 bases, the J end lost 6 bases, and 13 bases lay between the germline ends. The CDR3 totals 13 residues. Germline-derived CDR1 and CDR2 are SGDLS and YYNGEE. The CDR3 region has the DNA TGTGCCAGCAGCCCGCAGTTAGAGGATGGCTACACCTTC. It is translated as CASSPQLEDGYTF. The entire variable domain, with the rest obtained from reference TRBV9 and TRBJ1-2, is as follows: DSGVTQTPKHLITATGQRVTLRCSPRSGDLSVYWYQQSLDQGLQFLIQYYNGEERAKGNILERFSAQQFPDLHSELNLSSLELGDSALYFCASSPQLEDGYTFGSGTRLTVV.

The chain is built from TRBV6-1 and TRBJ1-5; D is unclear. Germline lookup yields CDR1 MNHNS and CDR2 SASEGT. V shed 4 bases and J shed 4 bases, with 8 bases lying between them. This CDR3 is 13 amino acids long. The CDR3 sequence is CASSGSPNQPQHF. In DNA form, the CDR3 reads TGTGCCAGCAGTGGAAGCCCAAATCAGCCCCAGCATTTT.